This passage covers 22 T cell receptor beta chains from one sample sequenced in a study of blood T cells in healthy people across ages. Then a second PCR, running about 6 to 11 cycles, was carried out with a sample-barcoded 5' primer and a J-beta primer mix. Using its own MiXCR run on the 5' RACE reads, TCRdb lists one record per CDR3 protein. The sample has 1.8 million or so distinct CDR3 sequences, 35% to 50% seen once. Sequenced material: blood. The receptor source for this set is a human donor in good health.

CDR3: CASSSRDRPYNEQFF. CDR3 in DNA: TGTGCCAGCAGCTCCCGGGACCGCCCCTACAATGAGCAGTTCTTC. V usage is TRBV7-9 and J usage is TRBJ2-1; D tentatively reads TRBD1 or TRBD2 (5 bases each). Trimming cost V 4 bases and J 2 bases, with 12 bases left between them. Germline CDR1 and CDR2: SEHNR and FQNEAQ (reference sequence). The CDR3 is 15 amino acids.

This clonotype was detected a few times. This chain links TRBV23-1 with TRBJ2-7; no firm D call. Being an ORF, TRBV23-1 has a function that is uncertain. Between the trimmed V and J ends, which lost 3 bases and 2 bases, there was a span of 20 bases. This CDR3 contains 17 residues. CDR3 sequence reads: CASSHSALTFWAYEQYF. The CDR3 DNA is TGCGCCAGCAGTCATTCCGCACTGACATTCTGGGCCTACGAGCAGTACTTC.

This clonotype occurred once. The chain links TRBV5-1 to TRBJ1-4; D might be TRBD1 (5 bases). CDR3 length: 15 amino acids. Trimming left V 7 bases short and J 5 bases short, with 18 bases between. Per germline, CDR1 SGHRS and CDR2 YFSETQ. The CDR3 region is CASSPRGRQNEKLFF. In nucleotides, the CDR3 is TGCGCCAGCTCCCCGCGGGGCAGGCAGAATGAAAAACTGTTTTTT.

V and J are TRBV10-3 and TRBJ2-1; 11 nucleotides align to TRBD1. Germline trimming cut 9 bases from V and 0 bases from J; bases unmatched to any gene: 4. CDR3 size: 15 residues. Germline-derived CDR1 and CDR2 are ENHRY and SYGVKD. DNA for the CDR3: TGTGCCATAGGACAGGGGGCTAGCTCCTACAATGAGCAGTTCTTC. It specifies CAIGQGASSYNEQFF.

At least ten counts were recorded for this clonotype. The CDR3 loop is CASSFLGTEAFF. The CDR3 DNA is TGTGCCAGCAGCTTTTTGGGCACTGAAGCTTTCTTT. V is TRBV12-3 or TRBV12-4 and J is TRBJ1-1; D is undetermined. This CDR3 has 12 amino acids. With 6 bases removed from V and 4 bases from J, the gap between germline ends came to 9 bases.

A few counts support this clonotype. The J gene is TRBJ1-2, the V gene TRBV10-3; D gene unclear. CDR3 size: 16 residues. Trimming removed 3 bases at V and 6 bases at J, with 20 bases between. From germline, CDR1 is ENHRY and CDR2 SYGVKD. The CDR3 DNA sequence: TGTGCCATCAGTGATGCCCCCTTAACCATGTCCGATGGCTACACCTTC. Translation: CAISDAPLTMSDGYTF.

The chain joins TRBV7-3 to TRBJ1-6; D call uncertain. V was shortened by 2 bases and J by 9 bases, with 14 bases between the two germline ends. The CDR3 is made up of 15 amino acids. Per germline, CDR1 SGHTA and CDR2 FQGTGA. The CDR3 here is CASSLLGQDSSPLHF. The CDR3 DNA follows: TGTGCCAGCAGCTTATTGGGCCAGGATAGTTCACCCCTCCACTTT.

This chain links TRBV16 with TRBJ2-4; 7 nucleotides align to TRBD1. The last part of the DNA fits TRBJ2-7 better; the J call may be wrong. The germline gives CDR1 KGHSY, CDR2 FQNENV. The CDR3 runs to 15 residues. The DNA of the CDR3 is TGTGCCAGCAGCCAACCAACAGGGGTTGGAAACGAGCAGTACTTC. The encoded protein is CASSQPTGVGNEQYF.

The CDR3 sequence is CASSWDRFGSGELFF. The DNA for the CDR3 is TGTGCCAGCAGTTGGGACAGATTCGGGTCCGGGGAGCTGTTTTTT. V and J are TRBV6-5 and TRBJ2-2, with 7 bases identical to TRBD1. Trimming took 4 bases from V and 6 from J; bases not matched to a gene: 8. The V gene's germline CDR1 is MNHEY and CDR2 SVGAGI. This CDR3 region has 15 residues.

The chain links TRBV12-5 to TRBJ2-5; D remains unclear. V shed 7 bases and J shed 5 bases, with 23 bases lying between them. This CDR3 is built from 16 residues. The germline gives CDR1 LGHNT, CDR2 FRNRAP. CDR3 protein: CASANLAGLVRETQYF. The CDR3 nucleotides are TGTGCTAGTGCTAACCTGGCTGGGCTCGTGCGGGAGACCCAGTACTTC.

The chain has TRBV18 and TRBJ2-1; weak D call: TRBD1 (6 bases). Trimming stripped 5 bases from V and 0 bases from J, with 14 bases between. The germline V gene has CDR1 KGHSH and CDR2 LQKENI. This CDR3 is built from 16 residues. CDR3 coding DNA: TGTGCCAGCTCAAACACGGACAGTAGCTCCTACAATGAGCAGTTCTTC. It encodes CASSNTDSSSYNEQFF. The whole variable domain, filled in from reference TRBV18 and TRBJ2-1, reads NAGVMQNPRHLVRRRGQEARLRCSPMKGHSHVYWYRQLPEEGLKFMVYLQKENIIDESGMPKERFSAEFPKEGPSILRIQQVVRGDSAAYFCASSNTDSSSYNEQFFGPGTRLTVL.

V is TRBV11-2 and J is TRBJ2-5; D remains unclear. This CDR3 is 14 amino acids long. From germline, CDR1 is SGHAT and CDR2 FQNNGV. Trimming pared 2 bases from V and 5 bases from J, leaving 12 bases between. CDR3 nucleotides: TGTGCCAGCAGCTTAAGCCGGAGTGGGGAGACCCAGTACTTC. It is translated as CASSLSRSGETQYF. Using reference TRBV11-2 and TRBJ2-5 for the parts outside the CDR3, the full variable domain is EAGVAQSPRYKIIEKRQSVAFWCNPISGHATLYWYQQILGQGPKLLIQFQNNGVVDDSQLPKDRFSAERLKGVDSTLKIQPAKLEDSAVYLCASSLSRSGETQYFGPGTRLLVL.

The chain employs TRBV7-2 and TRBJ2-4; 8 bases align to TRBD1. The J call could be wrong; TRBJ2-7 is a better fit for the DNA end. This CDR3 is 13 amino acids long. CDR1 is SGHTA and CDR2 is FQGNSA in the germline V gene. CDR3 coding DNA: TGTGCCAGCACCCCCGGGACAGGTTACGAGCAGTACTTC. It codes for CASTPGTGYEQYF.

Details on this clonotype: One end of the junction does not line up with germline, which may come from a read error. The chain has TRBV6-1 and TRBJ2-5; D perhaps matches TRBD1 (6 bases). TRBJ2-7 matches the DNA end more closely, so the J call is doubtful. The CDR3 extends over 14 amino acids. Germline V CDR1 and CDR2: MNHNS, SASEGT. The CDR3 coding sequence is TGTGCCAGCAGTGCGGGGACAACCTCCAACGAGCAGTACTTC. Translating it yields CASSAGTTSNEQYF.

This clonotype was seen repeatedly, ten times or more. V usage is TRBV6-5 and J usage is TRBJ2-7; D ambiguous. Trimming pared 2 bases from V and 3 bases from J, leaving 2 bases between. The CDR3 covers 11 residues. From germline, CDR1 is MNHEY and CDR2 SVGAGI. CDR3 loop: CASSYNYEQYF. DNA for the CDR3: TGTGCCAGCAGTTACAACTACGAGCAGTACTTC.

The chain is built from TRBV20-1 and TRBJ2-7; weak D call: TRBD1 (6 bases). Trimming took off 0 bases at V and 5 bases at J, with 17 bases between the two ends. CDR1 and CDR2 (germline): DFQATT, SNEGSKA (reference sequence). CDR3 length equals 15 residues. The CDR3 reads CSARDPAQGLHEQYF. In DNA form, the CDR3 reads TGCAGTGCTAGAGATCCAGCGCAGGGGCTCCACGAGCAGTACTTC.

Of note for this clonotype: One end of the junction is discordant with germline, which a read error may explain. V is TRBV12-3 or TRBV12-4 and J is TRBJ2-6, with D maybe TRBD1 (6 bases). The CDR3 is made up of 14 amino acids. CDR3 nucleotides: TGTGCCAGCAACTTAGGTTCAGGGGCCAACGTCCGGACTTTC. Protein: CASNLGSGANVRTF.

The CDR3 sequence: CSASRLAGAVNFYNEQFF. The DNA for the CDR3 is TGCAGTGCTTCACGACTAGCGGGGGCCGTTAATTTCTACAATGAGCAGTTCTTC. V usage is TRBV20-1 and J usage is TRBJ2-1, with TRBD2 matching 12 bases. This CDR3 has 18 residues. Germline V CDR1 and CDR2: DFQATT, SNEGSKA (reference sequence). With 5 bases clipped from V and 3 bases from J, the junction kept 14 bases outside the gene matches.

This chain links TRBV7-8 with TRBJ2-1; 7 bases map to TRBD2. The CDR3 loop spans 13 amino acids. Germline CDR1 SGHVS, CDR2 FQNEAQ. V dropped 5 bases and J dropped 9; count of bases not matched to a gene: 7. The CDR3 DNA sequence: TGTGCCAGCAGCGGGACTACCCGGGGTGAGCAGTTCTTC. This sequence encodes CASSGTTRGEQFF. The full variable domain, its missing parts supplied by reference TRBV7-8 and TRBJ2-1, is GAGVSQSPRYKVAKRGQDVALRCDPISGHVSLFWYQQALGQGPEFLTYFQNEAQLDKSGLPSDRFFAERPEGSVSTLKIQRTQQEDSAVYLCASSGTTRGEQFFGPGTRLTVL.

The chain carries TRBV7-6 and TRBJ1-2; possible D gene TRBD1, 6 bases. Germline loops: CDR1 SGHVS, CDR2 FNYEAQ. Trimming shortened V by 4 bases and J by 8 bases, and 20 bases separated the two germline ends. The CDR3 runs to 15 residues. The CDR3 DNA sequence: TGTGCCAGCAGCTCCCTTAAACAGGGATCGCAAGGCTACACCTTC. Protein: CASSSLKQGSQGYTF. Variable domain in full (rest from reference TRBV7-6 and TRBJ1-2): GAGVSQSPRYKVTKRGQDVALRCDPISGHVSLYWYRQALGQGPEFLTYFNYEAQQDKSGLPNDRFSAERPEGSISTLTIQRTEQRDSAMYRCASSSLKQGSQGYTFGSGTRLTVV.

V and J are TRBV12-3 or TRBV12-4 and TRBJ1-2; D is perhaps TRBD1 (5 bases). The CDR3 is 14 residues long. V gave up 3 bases and J gave up 3 bases, with 11 bases separating them. CDR3 in amino acids: CASSFKGVHYGYTF. In DNA, the CDR3 is TGTGCCAGCAGTTTTAAAGGGGTCCACTATGGCTACACCTTC.

The chain employs TRBV4-2 and TRBJ2-7; D may be TRBD1 (6 bases). Germline CDR1 LGHNA, CDR2 YNFKEQ. The CDR3 extends over 15 amino acids. V was trimmed by 0 bases and J by 3 bases, leaving 12 bases between them. DNA of the CDR3: TGTGCCAGCAGCCAAGATCATGGCAGGGGCTACGAGCAGTACTTC. Translation: CASSQDHGRGYEQYF.